These 17 T cell receptor beta chains were all obtained from the same sample, sequenced in a study of T cells after yellow fever vaccination (dated by TCRdb to the late 2010s). Reading the label with the study, this specimen's treatment or condition is: live attenuated yellow fever vaccine strain. The library was produced with 5' RACE. The instrument was an Illumina NovaSeq 6000. The raw public data were reprocessed by TCRdb itself: fastp quality trimming at Q25, MiXCR clonotype calling, in-frame beta chains only. Entries that share a CDR3 protein sequence are merged under the most common genes and DNA. Counted in this sample were roughly 170,000 distinct CDR3 sequences; about a tenth of them appeared once. Clones ranked in the top ten supply about a third of the sample. Sequenced material: CD8+ T cells sorted from PBMCs, taken 45 days after the yellow fever booster vaccination. The receptors come from a man between 18 and 29 years old who received the YFV17D yellow fever vaccine.

This clonotype was recorded at least ten times. The V gene is TRBV27, the J gene TRBJ1-1; maybe TRBD1 (5 bases). Between the trimmed V and J ends, which lost 8 bases and 5 bases, there was a span of 18 bases. The CDR3 spans 14 residues. Germline CDR1 MNHEY, CDR2 SMNVEV (reference sequence). The chain's CDR3 is CASRRLSGITEAFF. In DNA form, the CDR3 reads TGTGCCAGCCGAAGACTTTCAGGGATTACTGAAGCTTTCTTT.

This clonotype was counted only a few times. The chain joins TRBV7-6 to TRBJ2-7; perhaps TRBD1 as D (5 bases). This CDR3 has 15 amino acids. The V gene's germline CDR1 is SGHVS and CDR2 FNYEAQ. Trimming cost V 2 bases and J 4 bases, with 15 bases left between them. CDR3 amino acids: CASSLSRARYYEQYF. The DNA of the CDR3 is TGTGCCAGCAGCTTATCCAGGGCACGTTATTACGAGCAGTACTTC.

This clonotype was seen more than once but under ten times. The chain has TRBV25-1 and TRBJ2-1, with D possibly being TRBD1 or TRBD2 (5 bases each). This CDR3 is built from 11 residues. Between the trimmed V and J ends, which lost 8 bases and 7 bases, there was a span of 9 bases. Germline CDR1 MGHDK, CDR2 SYGVNS. The DNA of the CDR3 is TGTGCCAGCGAGTGGGGGAATGAGCAGTTCTTC. This encodes CASEWGNEQFF.

The V gene is TRBV19, the J gene TRBJ1-2; D call uncertain. The germline V gene has CDR1 LNHDA and CDR2 SQIVND (reference sequence). Between the trimmed V and J ends, which lost 4 bases and 3 bases, there was a span of 9 bases. The CDR3 has 13 amino acids. Written as DNA, the CDR3 is TGTGCCAGTAGTAACCCAGGTCACTATGGCTACACCTTC. Amino acids: CASSNPGHYGYTF.

The chain employs TRBV28 and TRBJ2-4; 8 bases match TRBD1. CDR3 length equals 16 residues. V lost 6 bases and J lost 0; bases outside the gene matches: 7. Germline V gives CDR1 MDHEN, CDR2 SYDVKM. DNA for the CDR3: TGTGCCAGCAGACCTCGGACAGGGCTAGCCAAAAACATTCAGTACTTC. Translated, it gives CASRPRTGLAKNIQYF.

This clonotype was detected only a few times. The rearrangement joins TRBV15 to TRBJ2-7; the match to TRBD1 covers 8 bases. Germline CDR1 LNHNV, CDR2 YYDKDF (reference sequence). The V segment lost 1 base and the J segment 5 bases; nucleotides outside the gene matches: 16. The CDR3 runs to 18 residues. CDR3 sequence (DNA): TGTGCCACCAGCAGAGTCCCGAATCAGGGGGCACTAACGGACGAGCAGTACGTC. Translating gives CATSRVPNQGALTDEQYV.

This clonotype was observed a few times. This chain joins TRBV4-3 and TRBJ1-5; 7 bases align to TRBD1. Germline values: CDR1 LGHNA, CDR2 YSLEER. CDR3 size: 15 residues. The J segment lost 5 bases and the V segment lost 0 bases, leaving 4 bases of the junction unmatched. The CDR3 DNA sequence: TGCGCCAGCAGCCAAGATGGTCAGGGGGATCAGCCCCAGCATTTT. It translates to CASSQDGQGDQPQHF.

This clonotype appeared many times. This chain connects TRBV9 to TRBJ2-7; TRBD2 agrees at 8 bases. The CDR3 has 16 amino acids. The germline V gene encodes CDR1 SGDLS and CDR2 YYNGEE. Trimming removed 3 bases from V and 6 bases from J; junction bases left unmatched: 14. CDR3 residues: CASSAPLGGGRTEQYF. The CDR3 coding sequence is TGTGCCAGCAGCGCTCCCCTAGGCGGGGGGCGCACCGAGCAGTACTTC.

This clonotype was counted between two and nine times. The chain links TRBV9 to TRBJ2-5; no clear D gene. V lost 2 bases and J 9 bases, leaving 17 bases between the germline ends. The CDR3 runs 14 residues. Germline V lookup: CDR1 SGDLS, CDR2 YYNGEE. The CDR3 DNA reads TGTGCCAGCAGCGTCTCCGACGCATTACGGGCCCAGTACTTC. Protein product: CASSVSDALRAQYF.

The CDR3 region has the DNA TGTGCCAGCAGCCAATCGGGACAGGGCTCCTACGAGCAGTACTTC. It specifies CASSQSGQGSYEQYF. J is TRBJ2-7 and V is TRBV14; 9 positions agree with TRBD1. Unmatched junction bases numbered 2, after V lost 2 bases and J lost 0 bases. Germline V lookup: CDR1 SGHDN, CDR2 FVKESK. This CDR3 comprises 15 residues.

This clonotype was detected ten times or more. The rearrangement joins TRBV12-3 or TRBV12-4 to TRBJ1-1; D gene ambiguous. Deletions cut 8 bases from V and 5 bases from J, with 9 bases between. The CDR3 has 11 amino acids. In DNA form, the CDR3 reads TGTGCCAGCCCCTGGGGAACTGAAGCTTTCTTT. This codes for CASPWGTEAFF.

The chain recombines TRBV6-2 or TRBV6-3 with TRBJ1-2; unclear D gene. Germline CDR1 reads MNHEY; CDR2 reads SVGEGT. There are 12 residues in the CDR3. Trimming took off 2 bases at V and 6 bases at J, with 7 bases between the two ends. The DNA for the CDR3 is TGTGCCAGCAGTTACGGATCCAATGGCTACACCTTC. Its protein product is CASSYGSNGYTF.

This clonotype was seen a handful of times. The J gene is TRBJ2-3, the V gene TRBV12-3 or TRBV12-4, with 8 bases aligning to TRBD1. The CDR3 sequence is 16 residues long. V gave up 4 bases and J gave up 4 bases; unmatched junction bases: 10. CDR3 in DNA: TGTGCCAGCAGTTGGGGAACTAGCAGGGGGCCAGATACGCAGTATTTT. This codes for CASSWGTSRGPDTQYF.

V and J are TRBV5-1 and TRBJ2-2; tentative D call: TRBD1 (6 bases). CDR1 is SGHRS and CDR2 is YFSETQ in the germline V gene. The CDR3 totals 17 residues. Between the trimmed V and J ends, which lost 3 bases and 3 bases, there was a span of 18 bases. As DNA, the CDR3 is TGCGCCAGCAGCTATGATACAGGGTCTTGGGACACCGGGGAGCTGTTTTTT. Translated, it gives CASSYDTGSWDTGELFF.

This clonotype was seen repeatedly, ten times or more. This chain connects TRBV14 to TRBJ2-3, with 8 bases matching TRBD1. There are 13 residues in the CDR3. In germline, CDR1 is SGHDN, CDR2 FVKESK. Unmatched junction bases numbered 8, after V lost 5 bases and J lost 10 bases. The CDR3 DNA reads TGTGCCAGCAGCTTCTATGGACAGGGTGCGCAGTATTTT. It specifies CASSFYGQGAQYF. Based on the CDR3 plus reference TRBV14 and TRBJ2-3, the full variable domain is EAGVTQFPSHSVIEKGQTVTLRCDPISGHDNLYWYRRVMGKEIKFLLHFVKESKQDESGMPNNRFLAERTGGTYSTLKVQPAELEDSGVYFCASSFYGQGAQYFGPGTRLTVL.

This clonotype has only a few counts. The chain joins TRBV7-9 to TRBJ2-7, with D possibly being TRBD1 or TRBD2 (5 bases each). This CDR3 contains 12 residues. Germline CDR1 is SEHNR and CDR2 is FQNEAQ (reference sequence). Trimming stripped 3 bases from V and 6 bases from J, with 9 bases between. CDR3 sequence (DNA): TGTGCCAGCAGCTTTTCGGGGCGCGAGCAGTACTTC. Its protein product is CASSFSGREQYF.

The chain links TRBV5-4 to TRBJ1-1; D remains unclear. The CDR3 runs to 12 residues. Germline V CDR1 and CDR2: SGHNT, YYREEE (reference sequence). The V end lost 0 bases, the J end lost 5 bases, and 5 bases lay between the germline ends. The CDR3 sequence: CASSLEGTEAFF. In nucleotides, the CDR3 is TGTGCCAGCAGCTTGGAGGGAACTGAAGCTTTCTTT.